This T cell receptor beta chain was found in a study of blood T cell repertoires in COVID-19. Generated by immunoSEQ multiplex PCR, the TCRdb table keeps only in-frame clones and is missing some. The sample consists of approximately 270,000 clones, 91% of them appearing once. Living in about two dozen US areas, the participants were between 18 and 89 years of age. Germline V gene sequence: CDR1 LNHDA, CDR2 SQIVND (reference sequence). V was cut by 6 bases and J by 6 bases, with 14 bases left in between. This CDR3 comprises 13 residues. The sequence derives from a human donor in a cohort exposed to, infected with or recovered from COVID-19 (not recorded which). The donor label of this sample is uncertain. The sequenced sample was PBMCs or T cells enriched from blood (not recorded which). This sequence joins TRBV19 and TRBJ1-1; possibly TRBD1 for D (5 bases). The chain's CDR3 is CASRSRGTAEAFF. CDR3 in DNA: TGTGCCAGTAGGTCTCGCGGGACGGCTGAAGCTTTCTTT.